One sample yielded the 32 T cell receptor beta chains listed below, sequenced in a study of cytomegalovirus exposure and HLA in healthy donors. It was with 60 Vbeta and 13 Jbeta primers that the PCR ran. Method: immunoSEQ multiplex PCR; TCRdb's copy keeps in-frame clones and lacks some. In the table there are some 80,000 clones, about a tenth of which are singletons. Input material: PBMCs. The source is a man in his 60s in good health and CMV-seropositive.

The CDR3 DNA follows: TGTGCCAGCAGCTTAGGCCACCAGGGCTCTGAAGCTTTCTTT. Translated, it gives CASSLGHQGSEAFF. This chain links TRBV7-9 with TRBJ1-1, with TRBD1 as a possible D gene (5 bases). The CDR3 runs to 14 residues. V lost 1 base, J lost 6 bases, and 12 bases lay in between. In germline, CDR1 is SEHNR, CDR2 FQNEAQ (reference sequence).

This clone turned up a few times. This chain connects TRBV6-6 to TRBJ2-1, with no clear D. CDR1 MNHNY and CDR2 SVGAGI come from the germline V gene (reference sequence). The CDR3 sequence is 13 residues long. With 6 bases removed from V and 6 bases from J, the gap between germline ends came to 12 bases. DNA for the CDR3: TGTGCCAGCAGCCAACGCCGAGGCAATGAGCAGTTCTTC. Its translation is CASSQRRGNEQFF.

This chain links TRBV2 with TRBJ1-4; the match to TRBD1 covers 7 bases. Germline V CDR1 and CDR2: SNHLY, FYNNEI. V dropped 8 bases and J dropped 3; count of bases not matched to a gene: 6. There are 14 residues in the CDR3. DNA for the CDR3: TGTGCCAGCGGCAGGGGGGTGGCTAATGAAAAACTGTTTTTT. Amino acids: CASGRGVANEKLFF.

The chain links TRBV19 to TRBJ2-2; 7 bases align to TRBD2. The germline V gene has CDR1 LNHDA and CDR2 SQIVND (reference sequence). The CDR3 length is 15 residues. V trimming: 6 bases; J trimming: 6 bases; junction bases outside the gene matches: 10. CDR3 bases: TGTGCCAGTAGATCCTCACCTGGGGGGGCCGGGGAGCTGTTTTTT. Translating gives CASRSSPGGAGELFF.

V is TRBV9 and J is TRBJ2-3; TRBD2 agrees at 10 bases. V lost 3 bases and J lost 2; bases outside the gene matches: 3. The CDR3 has 15 residues. CDR1 and CDR2 from the germline V gene are SGDLS and YYNGEE. The CDR3 DNA reads TGTGCCAGCAGCGAAGGGACTAGCGACACAGATACGCAGTATTTT. Translating gives CASSEGTSDTDTQYF.

Only a few counts were recorded for this clone. The chain carries TRBV5-6 and TRBJ2-7; 13 bases line up with TRBD2. The V gene end was trimmed by 6 bases and the J gene end by 3 bases; junction bases not matched to a gene: 6. The CDR3 consists of 15 residues. Germline V gene lookup returns CDR1 SGHDT and CDR2 YYEEEE. The CDR3: CASTWGTSGVYEQYV. The CDR3 DNA is TGTGCCAGCACCTGGGGGACTAGCGGGGTCTACGAGCAGTACGTC.

J is TRBJ2-2 and V is TRBV12-5; TRBD2 might be the D (7 bases). The V end lost 9 bases, the J end lost 3 bases, and 17 bases lay between the germline ends. This CDR3 has 15 residues. The germline CDR1 and CDR2 sequences are LGHNT and FRNRAP. The CDR3 bases are TGTGCTAGGCCGGAAGGGGGGGAATACACCGGGGAGCTGTTTTTT. This translates into CARPEGGEYTGELFF.

This clone was seen a few times. The chain joins TRBV4-2 to TRBJ2-4; 9 bases map to TRBD2. After removal of 5 bases from V and 5 bases from J, the junction contained 7 bases not matched to a gene. The CDR3 consists of 15 residues. The germline V gene has CDR1 LGHNA and CDR2 YNFKEQ. This CDR3 is CASSKVAGVENIQYF. The CDR3 DNA follows: TGTGCCAGCAGCAAAGTAGCGGGAGTGGAAAACATTCAGTACTTC.

This clone was found a few times. This rearrangement joins TRBV7-9 to TRBJ2-2, with 10 positions matching TRBD1. This CDR3 has 15 amino acids. Unmatched junction bases numbered 6, after V lost 7 bases and J lost 4 bases. Germline CDR1 and CDR2: SEHNR and FQNEAQ (reference sequence). The CDR3 coding sequence is TGTGCCAGCAAACGACAGGGGGCGATCACCGGGGAGCTGTTTTTT. Translated: CASKRQGAITGELFF.

V gene TRBV4-1 combines with J gene TRBJ1-2, with 9 bases fitting TRBD1. Trimming at V came to 1 base and at J to 4 bases, leaving 16 bases not matched to a gene. CDR1 is MGHRA, CDR2 YSYEKL, per germline. This CDR3 spans 19 amino acids. The CDR3, as DNA: TGCGCCAGCAGCCAAGCGGTCTCGAGAGGACAGGGGCACTCCTATGGCTACACCTTC. This encodes CASSQAVSRGQGHSYGYTF.

The chain combines TRBV5-4 with TRBJ2-6; TRBD1 agrees at 9 bases. Germline values: CDR1 SGHNT, CDR2 YYREEE (reference sequence). CDR3 length: 20 residues. J lost 0 bases, V lost 0 bases, and 10 bases had no gene match. The DNA for the CDR3 is TGTGCCAGCAGCTTGGTTTATACAGGGGGCTTTAGCTCTGGGGCCAACGTCCTGACTTTC. Amino acid sequence: CASSLVYTGGFSSGANVLTF.

As to this clone: Additional DNA sequences in this sample encode the identical CDR3. This rearrangement joins TRBV2 to TRBJ1-2, with TRBD1 as a possible D gene (5 bases). Per germline, CDR1 SNHLY and CDR2 FYNNEI. The CDR3 sequence is 13 residues long. Trimming stripped 2 bases from V and 8 bases from J, with 12 bases between. CDR3 in amino acids: CASSETPGGGYTF. The CDR3 DNA reads TGTGCCAGCAGTGAAACCCCCGGGGGGGGCTACACCTTC.

The rearrangement links TRBV27 to TRBJ1-1; 7 nucleotides align to TRBD1. V lost 5 bases and J lost 5; bases outside the gene matches: 11. Germline-derived CDR1 and CDR2 are MNHEY and SMNVEV (reference sequence). The CDR3 extends over 15 amino acids. The CDR3 is CASSLSTGKATEAFF. The CDR3 DNA reads as TGTGCCAGCAGTCTCTCGACAGGGAAAGCGACTGAAGCTTTCTTT.

The chain is built from TRBV10-3 and TRBJ1-1, with 9 bases matching TRBD1. The germline V gene encodes CDR1 ENHRY and CDR2 SYGVKD. This CDR3 is built from 12 residues. V shed 11 bases and J 5 bases; nucleotides not matched to a gene: 6. DNA for the CDR3: TGTGCCTACAGGGGGCTCGGGACTGAAGCTTTCTTT. Its translation: CAYRGLGTEAFF.

The V and J genes are TRBV2 and TRBJ2-1, with 11 bases fitting TRBD2. The germline gives CDR1 SNHLY, CDR2 FYNNEI. Trimming at V came to 4 bases and at J to 9 bases, leaving 11 bases not matched to a gene. The CDR3 is 16 residues long. The CDR3 reads CASSVGSGGAWGEQFF. The CDR3 DNA is TGTGCCAGCAGTGTAGGTAGCGGGGGGGCCTGGGGTGAGCAGTTCTTC.

This clone has only a few counts. J is TRBJ1-1 and V is TRBV20-1, with a tentative D call TRBD1 (5 bases). This CDR3 has 11 residues. The V end lost 0 bases, the J end lost 10 bases, and 9 bases lay between the germline ends. From germline, CDR1 is DFQATT and CDR2 SNEGSKA (reference sequence). The CDR3 coding sequence is TGCAGTGCTAGAGACGCCGACAGAGCTTTCTTT. Its translation: CSARDADRAFF.

This clone was detected only a few times. The rearrangement uses TRBV5-6 and TRBJ1-3, with D possibly being TRBD1 (5 bases). The CDR3 extends over 13 amino acids. The V end lost 0 bases, the J end lost 7 bases, and 8 bases lay between the germline ends. Per the germline V gene, CDR1 is SGHDT and CDR2 is YYEEEE. CDR3: CASSLVRGNTIYF. CDR3 DNA sequence: TGTGCCAGCAGCTTGGTTCGGGGGAACACCATATATTTT.

The chain combines TRBV9 with TRBJ2-3; possible D gene TRBD2, 7 bases. This CDR3 spans 16 amino acids. V lost 3 bases and J lost 0, with 14 bases in between. CDR1 and CDR2 from the germline V gene are SGDLS and YYNGEE. The CDR3 protein is CASSALGGASTDTQYF. The CDR3 DNA follows: TGTGCCAGCAGCGCCTTGGGGGGGGCCAGCACAGATACGCAGTATTTT.

The sample holds a few counts of this clone. This chain connects TRBV28 to TRBJ1-5; D is ambiguous. Germline CDR1 reads MDHEN; CDR2 reads SYDVKM. This CDR3 contains 12 residues. Trimming cost V 6 bases and J 1 base, with 4 bases left between them. CDR3 sequence (DNA): TGTGCCAGCAGCCAAAGCAATCAGCCCCAGCATTTT. Translation gives CASSQSNQPQHF.

This rearrangement joins TRBV2 to TRBJ1-1; D is unclear. The CDR3 is 12 amino acids. The germline CDR1 and CDR2 sequences are SNHLY and FYNNEI. The V end lost 6 bases, the J end lost 10 bases, and 15 bases lay between the germline ends. CDR3 in DNA: TGTGCCAGCAGGCCCACACAAGCGGTAGCTTTCTTT. Its translation is CASRPTQAVAFF.

The gene calls are TRBV5-8 and TRBJ2-1; 9 nucleotides align to TRBD2. After removal of 4 bases from V and 6 bases from J, the junction contained 2 bases not matched to a gene. The CDR3 sequence is 13 residues long. Germline V lookup: CDR1 SGHTS, CDR2 YDEGEE. CDR3 sequence (DNA): TGTGCCAGCAGCCTTAGCGGGAGCAATGAGCAGTTCTTC. This gives the protein CASSLSGSNEQFF.

This rearrangement joins TRBV4-1 to TRBJ2-7; 10 nucleotides agree with TRBD1. Germline V gene lookup returns CDR1 MGHRA and CDR2 YSYEKL. This CDR3 has 18 amino acids. V dropped 0 bases and J dropped 3; count of bases not matched to a gene: 11. The CDR3 DNA reads TGCGCCAGCAGCCAAGATACTTTTGGGACAGGGGTCCGCTACGAGCAGTACTTC. Translation: CASSQDTFGTGVRYEQYF.

The sample holds a few counts of this clone. V gene TRBV6-5 combines with J gene TRBJ2-1; D may be TRBD2 (7 bases). CDR1 is MNHEY and CDR2 is SVGAGI in the germline V gene. The CDR3 runs to 13 residues. The germline V and J ends were trimmed by 8 bases and 8 bases, with 16 bases remaining between them. The CDR3 here is CASRRGPGDEQFF. The CDR3 nucleotides read TGTGCCAGCCGGCGGGGGCCCGGGGATGAGCAGTTCTTC.

This clone was detected only a few times. The V call is TRBV27, the J call TRBJ1-4, with D perhaps TRBD1 (5 bases). The CDR3 totals 13 residues. V shed 5 bases and J shed 7 bases, with 11 bases lying between them. In germline, CDR1 is MNHEY, CDR2 SMNVEV (reference sequence). Here the CDR3 reads CASSARVGEKLFF. The CDR3 DNA sequence: TGTGCCAGCAGTGCCAGGGTGGGTGAAAAACTGTTTTTT.

The V gene is TRBV5-1, the J gene TRBJ2-7; D possibly corresponds to TRBD1 (6 bases). The CDR3 spans 16 residues. The germline gives CDR1 SGHRS, CDR2 YFSETQ. V lost 0 bases and J lost 5, with 18 bases in between. The CDR3 DNA reads as TGCGCCAGCAGCTTGGGTGGACAGCCCGGTATAGACGAGCAGTACTTC. Translating it yields CASSLGGQPGIDEQYF.

The chain combines TRBV6-1 with TRBJ1-6; D not resolved. The CDR3 is 13 residues long. Trimming left V 6 bases short and J 12 bases short, with 15 bases between. The germline V gene has CDR1 MNHNS and CDR2 SASEGT. Here the CDR3 DNA reads TGTGCCAGCAGACCGGCGAGGGAAGGACCCCTCCACTTT. It specifies CASRPAREGPLHF.

Comment on this clone: The conserved phenylalanine or tryptophan is not found at the CDR3 terminus, so this likely reflects a read error. It is unclear where the CDR3 begins or ends on the DNA, so no DNA is shown, and the CDR3 is as TCRdb lists it. The same CDR3 can be traced to other DNA sequences in this sample. The chain joins TRBV7-8 to TRBJ2-3; the table names TRBD1, a call not compared with the DNA. The CDR3 is 15 amino acids long, termini counted. Germline lookup yields CDR1 SGHVS and CDR2 FQNEAQ. The CDR3: CASSSGTGIIDTKYL.

This clone has only a few counts. The chain carries TRBV5-4 and TRBJ1-2; no clear D. Trimming removed 1 base at V and 7 bases at J, with 8 bases between. Germline values: CDR1 SGHNT, CDR2 YYREEE (reference sequence). This CDR3 contains 12 residues. CDR3 sequence: CASSLNGVGYTF. CDR3 bases: TGTGCCAGCAGCTTGAACGGGGTTGGCTACACCTTC. The full variable domain, its missing parts supplied by reference TRBV5-4 and TRBJ1-2, is ETGVTQSPTHLIKTRGQQVTLRCSSQSGHNTVSWYQQALGQGPQFIFQYYREEENGRGNFPPRFSGLQFPNYSSELNVNALELDDSALYLCASSLNGVGYTFGSGTRLTVV.

This sequence joins TRBV28 and TRBJ2-7; 11 bases align to TRBD2. The J segment lost 4 bases and the V segment lost 5 bases, leaving 10 bases of the junction unmatched. There are 16 residues in the CDR3. Germline V gene sequence: CDR1 MDHEN, CDR2 SYDVKM. The CDR3 reads CASSRLSTSGIYEQYF. For the CDR3, the DNA is TGTGCCAGCAGTAGGCTCTCGACTAGCGGGATTTACGAGCAGTACTTC.

This clone came up a few times. The chain carries TRBV27 and TRBJ1-2; no clear D. Trimming pared 2 bases from V and 4 bases from J, leaving 14 bases between. The CDR3 is made up of 15 amino acids. The germline V gene encodes CDR1 MNHEY and CDR2 SMNVEV (reference sequence). CDR3 coding DNA: TGTGCCAGCAGTTTAAAGGAGCCCGTTCTCTATGGCTACACCTTC. Amino acid sequence: CASSLKEPVLYGYTF.

This clone has more than one count but fewer than ten. The J gene is TRBJ2-5, the V gene TRBV9, with 12 bases fitting TRBD1. Germline V CDR1 and CDR2: SGDLS, YYNGEE. The CDR3 loop spans 16 amino acids. Trimming removed 3 bases from V and 7 bases from J; junction bases left unmatched: 10. The CDR3 DNA sequence: TGTGCCAGCAGCGCGGGGACAGGGGGCGCCGGAGGGACCCAGTACTTC. This translates into CASSAGTGGAGGTQYF. The whole variable domain, filled in from reference TRBV9 and TRBJ2-5, reads DSGVTQTPKHLITATGQRVTLRCSPRSGDLSVYWYQQSLDQGLQFLIQYYNGEERAKGNILERFSAQQFPDLHSELNLSSLELGDSALYFCASSAGTGGAGGTQYFGPGTRLLVL.

The chain couples TRBV28 to TRBJ2-1; 7 bases match TRBD1. CDR3 length: 17 residues. J gave up 2 bases and V 5 bases, and 12 bases lay outside the gene matches. Germline CDR1 is MDHEN and CDR2 is SYDVKM. As DNA, the CDR3 is TGTGCCAGCAGTCCATCCAGACAGGGAAGGACCTACAATGAGCAGTTCTTC. As protein: CASSPSRQGRTYNEQFF.